Given below is one T cell receptor beta chain in context. Its antigen remains unknown. The data originate from a study of T cell repertoires in cytomegalovirus infection. The study, taken as a whole, reports: Dominant in the ex vivo response were TCR beta clonotypes restricted by HLA-C and specific for CMV.

TCRdb reprocessed the reads with MiXCR, giving one entry per CDR3 protein. The repertoire includes nearly 700,000 distinct CDR3 sequences, around 30% of them detected once, and roughly 18% sits in the top ten. This CDR3 comprises 15 residues. CDR1 SGHAT and CDR2 FQNNGV come from the germline V gene. V was trimmed by 2 bases and J by 1 base, leaving 8 bases between them. The origin of this receptor is a human donor in good health (CMV status not recorded). Some clones in this sample may be carry-over from other donors' samples. Sequenced material: cultured PBMCs, taken from culture after CMV antigen stimulation. The chain recombines TRBV11-2 with TRBJ2-2, with no clear D. The CDR3 sequence is CASSLLLENTGELFF. The CDR3 coding sequence is TGTGCCAGCAGCTTATTATTGGAGAACACCGGGGAGCTGTTTTTT.